This T cell receptor (beta chain) came from a study of T cell clones after liver transplantation. Overall study context: A pre-transplant mixed lymphocyte reaction with TCRbeta sequencing defined graft-donor-reactive clones followed in post-transplant blood. At least one year of complete immunosuppression withdrawal without enzymes over twice normal defined tolerance.

Study-wide results and caveats: In two subjects, few donor cells limited the measurable donor-reactive repertoire.

Note on this clone: Its target is not known.

Germline values: CDR1 ENHRY, CDR2 SYGVKD. This CDR3 is built from 12 residues. Trimming cost V 3 bases and J 10 bases, with 7 bases left between them. Sequencing was performed with immunoSEQ multiplex PCR; in TCRdb, only in-frame clones are kept and a portion is missing. The table records fewer than 65,000 clones, about 70% of them present only once. This receptor was obtained from a human patient who received a liver transplant. Some T cells may be graft donor cells. The gene calls are TRBV10-3 and TRBJ1-6, with unresolved D. Sequencing used CD4+ T cells from blood, obtained at the 22-month timepoint. CDR3 amino acids: CAISDHPSPLHF. For the CDR3, the DNA is TGTGCCATCAGTGACCACCCGTCACCCCTCCACTTT.